A selection of T cell receptor beta chains follows, all from one sample in a study of cytomegalovirus exposure and HLA in healthy donors. The repertoire was sequenced with immunoSEQ multiplex PCR; TCRdb's copy has only in-frame clones and lacks some. The data contain approximately 170,000 clones, approximately 82% of them singletons. Sequencing was carried out using PBMCs. The receptors originated from a male donor in good health and CMV-seronegative. Both conserved end residues are part of each CDR3. D genes are given only for firm matches. Expanded clones are given a class, and other clones once, few, many or no size at all.

>TRBJ2-5|TRBV9|TRBD2|-
TGTGCCAGCAGCCCGAGAGGGGAAGCGGGAGGGCCATTTTACCAAGAGACCCAGTACTTC
CASSPRGEAGGPFYQETQYF
>TRBJ2-5|TRBV6-1|-|few
TGTGCCAGCAGACGACAAAATTCGGAGACCCAGTACTTC
CASRRQNSETQYF
>TRBJ2-5|TRBV6-6|TRBD1|few
TGTGCCAGCAGTTACCTGGACAGGCACCAAGAGACCCAGTACTTC
CASSYLDRHQETQYF
>TRBJ2-6|TRBV5-1|-|-
TGCGCCAGCGGCCAAGGAGGGTCTGGGGCCAACGTCCTGACTTTC
CASGQGGSGANVLTF
>TRBJ2-7|TRBV4-3|-|-
TGCGCCAGCAGCCAAGTTTTAGACTCCAGCTCCTACGAGCAGTACTTC
CASSQVLDSSSYEQYF
>TRBJ2-3|TRBV4-2|TRBD2|-
TGTGCCAGCAGCCAAGACACTAGCGGGGGTACAGATACGCAGTATTTT
CASSQDTSGGTDTQYF
>TRBJ1-1|TRBV5-1|TRBD1|-
TGCGCCAGCAGCTTGGGGGGTCTGTCGACAGGGGCGCCTCCTGAAGCTTTCTTT
CASSLGGLSTGAPPEAFF
>TRBJ2-3|TRBV12-5|-|-
TGTGCTAGTGGTTTGGGGAGCAGGGCCGGCGATACGCAGTATTTT
CASGLGSRAGDTQYF
>TRBJ1-1|TRBV2|-|few
TGTGCCAGCCTCGGACAGCGTGAAGCTTTCTTT
CASLGQREAFF
>TRBJ2-3|TRBV7-2|TRBD2|-
TGTGCCAGCAGCTTGGCGGGGGTTGGCACAGATACGCAGTATTTT
CASSLAGVGTDTQYF
>TRBJ1-4|TRBV9|-|-
TGTGCCAGCAGCGGGGAGGGAGGGTTCGGTGAAAAACTGTTTTTT
CASSGEGGFGEKLFF
>TRBJ2-7|TRBV5-6|TRBD1|-
TGTGCCAGCAGACTCAACCGGGACAGGGTAAGGGGCGAGCAGTACTTC
CASRLNRDRVRGEQYF